The T cell receptor (beta chain) described here comes from a study of beta chain features in type 1 diabetes. The study's findings and limits: Moderately but significantly shorter TCRB CDR3s were found in Type 1 diabetes patients in all four CD4+ subsets.

CDR1 and CDR2 (germline): SEHNR, FQNEAQ (reference sequence). V was clipped by 5 bases and J by 2 bases, with 18 bases between them. The CDR3 is 16 amino acids. This clone was observed a few times. Its antigen is unknown. Expressed TCRB transcripts were sequenced because the entire RNA isolate underwent reverse transcription. The data were produced by immunoSEQ multiplex PCR, yet TCRdb's version contains in-frame clones alone and is incomplete. The data contain 300,000 to 450,000 clones, over 9% of them seen just once; the ten biggest clones take up 0.45% to 0.65%. The specimen sequenced was central memory CD4+ T cells from blood. This TCR was recovered from a man aged 30-40 years with type 1 diabetes. The rearrangement joins TRBV7-9 to TRBJ1-1; no definite D call. The CDR3 spells CASSQEIKGGNTEAFF. The CDR3 DNA follows: TGTGCCAGCAGCCAAGAGATCAAGGGAGGTAACACTGAAGCTTTCTTT.